This TCR beta chain was sequenced in a study of T cell changes during pregnancy in multiple sclerosis. Repertoires were generated with immunoSEQ multiplex PCR, while TCRdb's copy carries only in-frame clones and drops some. The sample carries tens of thousands of clones, around 90% recorded once. The material sequenced was CD4+ T cells from peripheral blood mononuclear cells, taken in the second trimester of pregnancy. The TCR originated in a female donor with multiple sclerosis, enrolled in a pregnancy study.

This CDR3 is CASSLRGGANYGYTF. CDR3 nucleotides: TGTGCCAGCAGCTTAAGAGGGGGCGCGAACTATGGCTACACCTTC. The chain is built from TRBV7-3 and TRBJ1-2, with 7 nucleotides matching TRBD1. This CDR3 region has 15 residues. Looked up from germline, CDR1 is SGHTA and CDR2 is FQGTGA. V lost 1 base and J lost 2; bases outside the gene matches: 4.